Listed here are 28 T cell receptor beta chains from one sample, sequenced in a study of blood T cell repertoires in COVID-19. The repertoire was sequenced with immunoSEQ multiplex PCR; TCRdb's copy has only in-frame clones and lacks some. This sample has around 280,000 clones, with around 90% found just once. The sequencing input was peripheral blood. All receptors come from a man aged 70 or older with acute or convalescent COVID-19.

The count of this clone is one. This rearrangement joins TRBV5-1 to TRBJ2-3; D unresolved. This CDR3 comprises 16 residues. Germline assignment: CDR1 SGHRS and CDR2 YFSETQ. V was shortened by 7 bases and J by 3 bases, with 21 bases between the two germline ends. The CDR3 DNA follows: TGCGCCAGCCCCCCCCTGAGCCGCCATCTTACAGATACGCAGTATTTT. Translating gives CASPPLSRHLTDTQYF.

V is TRBV3-1 (or the pseudogene TRBV3-2) and J is TRBJ2-1; D call uncertain. Germline V gene lookup returns CDR1 LGHDT and CDR2 YNNKEL (reference sequence). The V end lost 1 base, the J end lost 4 bases, and 8 bases lay between the germline ends. The CDR3 runs to 14 residues. The CDR3 DNA sequence: TGTGCCAGCAGCCAAGGCCTAGATTACAATGAGCAGTTCTTC. Its protein is CASSQGLDYNEQFF.

The chain couples TRBV19 to TRBJ2-1; TRBD2 aligns across 10 bases. Looked up from germline, CDR1 is LNHDA and CDR2 is SQIVND (reference sequence). The length of the CDR3 is 15 residues. After removal of 6 bases from V and 1 base from J, the junction contained 3 bases not matched to a gene. This CDR3 is CASRSGRESYNEQFF. DNA for the CDR3: TGTGCCAGTAGGAGCGGGAGGGAATCCTACAATGAGCAGTTCTTC. The variable domain in full, completed from reference TRBV19 and TRBJ2-1, reads DGGITQSPKYLFRKEGQNVTLSCEQNLNHDAMYWYRQDPGQGLRLIYYSQIVNDFQKGDIAEGYSVSREKKESFPLTVTSAQKNPTAFYLCASRSGRESYNEQFFGPGTRLTVL.

The J gene is TRBJ1-6, the V gene TRBV4-3; 7 nucleotides agree with TRBD1. The CDR3 runs to 13 residues. V trimming: 5 bases; J trimming: 10 bases; junction bases outside the gene matches: 5. Germline lookup yields CDR1 LGHNA and CDR2 YSLEER. DNA for the CDR3: TGCGCCAGCAGCAGAACAGGGGAGTCACCCCTCCACTTT. As protein: CASSRTGESPLHF.

The chain carries TRBV19 and TRBJ1-5; perhaps TRBD1 as D (5 bases). The V gene's germline CDR1 is LNHDA and CDR2 SQIVND (reference sequence). Trimming pared 0 bases from V and 4 bases from J, leaving 7 bases between. The CDR3 is 14 amino acids. The CDR3 loop is CASSIDTGNQPQHF. The CDR3 DNA sequence: TGTGCCAGTAGTATAGATACAGGTAATCAGCCCCAGCATTTT.

This sequence joins TRBV3-1 (or the pseudogene TRBV3-2) and TRBJ2-7; 7 bases match TRBD2. The CDR3 runs 15 residues. Germline loops: CDR1 LGHDT, CDR2 YNNKEL (reference sequence). Trimming at V came to 0 bases and at J to 4 bases, leaving 6 bases not matched to a gene. Here the CDR3 reads CASSQESLAEYEQYF. The CDR3 nucleotides are TGTGCCAGCAGCCAAGAGTCCCTAGCGGAATACGAGCAGTACTTC.

CDR3 bases: TGCAGTGGCCAGTCCTACAATGAGCAGTTCTTC. As protein: CSGQSYNEQFF. J is TRBJ2-1 and V is TRBV20-1; no clear D. Germline V gene sequence: CDR1 DFQATT, CDR2 SNEGSKA (reference sequence). The V gene lost 7 bases and the J gene lost 1 base, with 5 bases spanning the gap. CDR3 length: 11 residues.

The J gene is TRBJ1-3, the V gene TRBV28; 8 bases line up with TRBD1. V lost 5 bases, J lost 0 bases, and 3 bases stayed unmatched. The CDR3 is made up of 15 amino acids. Germline V gene sequence: CDR1 MDHEN, CDR2 SYDVKM. The CDR3 spells CASSRQGSSGNTIYF. The CDR3 DNA is TGTGCCAGCAGTCGACAGGGGAGCTCTGGAAACACCATATATTTT.

Only one count was recorded for this clone. The chain employs TRBV9 and TRBJ2-1, with 8 bases identical to TRBD1. CDR3 length: 15 residues. Germline V gives CDR1 SGDLS, CDR2 YYNGEE. J lost 2 bases, V lost 3 bases, and 4 bases had no gene match. CDR3 nucleotides: TGTGCCAGCAGCGGTGGACAGGGCACCTACAATGAGCAGTTCTTC. Amino acids: CASSGGQGTYNEQFF.

The chain combines TRBV9 with TRBJ1-2, with 8 bases aligning to TRBD1. With 4 bases clipped from V and 3 bases from J, the junction kept 14 bases outside the gene matches. Germline V gene data show CDR1 as SGDLS and CDR2 as YYNGEE. The CDR3 runs to 17 residues. The DNA for the CDR3 is TGTGCCAGCAGCCTTGATGCGGGACAGGACCCTTACTATGGCTACACCTTC. It translates to CASSLDAGQDPYYGYTF.

Here the CDR3 DNA reads TGTGCCAGCAGTTTGGGCCAGGCAGGCTACACCTTC. It encodes CASSLGQAGYTF. V gene TRBV28 combines with J gene TRBJ1-2; D remains ambiguous. Germline CDR1 MDHEN, CDR2 SYDVKM. Deletions cut 3 bases from V and 8 bases from J, with 10 bases between. The CDR3 length is 12 residues.

J is TRBJ2-1 and V is TRBV10-1; tentatively, D is TRBD1 (6 bases). This CDR3 has 16 residues. The V gene's germline CDR1 is WNHNN and CDR2 SYGVQD (reference sequence). Trimming left V 7 bases short and J 3 bases short, with 19 bases between. CDR3 residues: CASTDLQGNHYNEQFF. The CDR3 region has the DNA TGCGCCAGCACCGATCTTCAGGGGAACCACTACAATGAGCAGTTCTTC.

The chain employs TRBV28 and TRBJ1-2; D call uncertain. Per the germline V gene, CDR1 is MDHEN and CDR2 is SYDVKM. V lost 1 base to trimming and J lost 0 bases, with 9 bases between them. This CDR3 is built from 15 residues. CDR3 nucleotide sequence: TGTGCCAGCAGTTTATCCTTGAGTACTAACTATGGCTACACCTTC. Its protein product is CASSLSLSTNYGYTF.

The chain links TRBV15 to TRBJ1-5; D call uncertain. CDR3 size: 13 residues. Germline values: CDR1 LNHNV, CDR2 YYDKDF (reference sequence). V lost 0 bases to trimming and J lost 7 bases, with 7 bases between them. The CDR3 DNA follows: TGTGCCACCAGCAGAGAGAGACAACAGCCCCAGCATTTT. This codes for CATSRERQQPQHF.

V and J are TRBV19 and TRBJ1-4, with a tentative D call TRBD1 (5 bases). V lost 4 bases and J 2 bases, leaving 8 bases between the germline ends. This CDR3 contains 14 residues. Germline V lookup: CDR1 LNHDA, CDR2 SQIVND (reference sequence). The CDR3 nucleotides are TGTGCCAGTAGTACGACAGCCACTAATGAAAAACTGTTTTTT. Translated, it gives CASSTTATNEKLFF.

The chain carries TRBV6-5 and TRBJ2-7; TRBD2 agrees at 7 bases. V trimming: 6 bases; J trimming: 5 bases; junction bases outside the gene matches: 7. Germline V gives CDR1 MNHEY, CDR2 SVGAGI. This CDR3 has 13 residues. The CDR3 bases are TGTGCCAGCAGGGGGGAGGGGTACCACGAGCAGTACTTC. It specifies CASRGEGYHEQYF.

The CDR3 region has the DNA TGTGCCAGCAATACAGGGGGGTGGTATGGCTACACCTTC. This translates into CASNTGGWYGYTF. The chain links TRBV12-3 or TRBV12-4 to TRBJ1-2, with 8 nucleotides matching TRBD1. The J segment lost 5 bases and the V segment lost 7 bases, leaving 6 bases of the junction unmatched. This CDR3 comprises 13 residues.

The chain links TRBV3-1 (or the pseudogene TRBV3-2) to TRBJ1-2; 7 bases fit TRBD1. Germline loops: CDR1 LGHDT, CDR2 YNNKEL (reference sequence). Trimming took 1 base from V and 2 from J; bases not matched to a gene: 4. The CDR3 is 15 residues long. CDR3 bases: TGTGCCAGCAGCCAAGTGGACAGGTCGAACTATGGCTACACCTTC. This translates into CASSQVDRSNYGYTF.

The V gene is TRBV7-9, the J gene TRBJ2-5; 11 bases agree with TRBD1. CDR3 size: 16 residues. Germline V gene sequence: CDR1 SEHNR, CDR2 FQNEAQ (reference sequence). V trimming: 5 bases; J trimming: 2 bases; junction bases outside the gene matches: 7. The CDR3 nucleotides are TGTGCCAGCAGCCCGGGACAGGGGGTTTGGCAAGAGACCCAGTACTTC. Translating it yields CASSPGQGVWQETQYF.

The rearrangement joins TRBV18 to TRBJ2-7, with 8 positions matching TRBD1. This CDR3 has 14 residues. V gave up 3 bases and J gave up 5 bases; unmatched junction bases: 6. CDR1 is KGHSH, CDR2 LQKENI, per germline. CDR3 nucleotides: TGTGCCAGCTCACCTTCCGGACAGGGTAACGAGCAGTACTTC. This translates into CASSPSGQGNEQYF.

This chain uses TRBV28 with TRBJ2-1; TRBD1 matches 9 bases. This CDR3 has 14 amino acids. Germline values: CDR1 MDHEN, CDR2 SYDVKM. With V trimmed by 2 bases and J by 5 bases, 1 base remained unmatched. For the CDR3, the DNA is TGTGCCAGCAGTTTAGGGGACAGGGACAATGAGCAGTTCTTC. It translates to CASSLGDRDNEQFF.

The V gene is TRBV13, the J gene TRBJ2-7, with TRBD1 matching 7 bases. This CDR3 spans 18 amino acids. Germline V gene lookup returns CDR1 PRHDT and CDR2 FYEKMQ (reference sequence). V shed 5 bases, J shed 3 bases, and the junction held 19 bases outside the gene matches. CDR3 coding DNA: TGTGCCAGCAGCCATAGTTACACTCGGACAGGTAACAACTACGAGCAGTACTTC. It specifies CASSHSYTRTGNNYEQYF.

The chain is built from TRBV11-3 and TRBJ2-1, with D tentatively TRBD1 (6 bases). V was shortened by 4 bases and J by 9 bases, with 16 bases between the two germline ends. This CDR3 region has 14 residues. The germline V gene encodes CDR1 SGHNT and CDR2 YENEEA. The chain's CDR3 is CASSSMASGAEQFF. CDR3 bases: TGTGCCAGCAGCTCAATGGCCTCAGGGGCTGAGCAGTTCTTC.

The sample holds one count of this clone. This chain joins TRBV11-1 and TRBJ1-2; weak D call: TRBD1 (5 bases). This CDR3 contains 14 residues. The V and J ends lost 3 bases and 4 bases respectively, with 12 bases between them. Germline V CDR1 and CDR2: SGHAT, FQDESV (reference sequence). CDR3 DNA: TGTGCCAGCAGCTTCCCCTCCGACAGCTATGGCTACACCTTC. Translated: CASSFPSDSYGYTF.

This clone appeared once. At one end the junction does not follow the germline gene, possibly because of a read error. The chain employs TRBV5-1 and TRBJ2-5, with a possible D match to TRBD1 (7 bases). The germline V gene encodes CDR1 SGHRS and CDR2 YFSETQ. This CDR3 contains 16 residues. CDR3: CASSLEPGGSEEAQYF. The CDR3 nucleotides read TGCGCCAGCAGCTTGGAACCAGGGGGGTCGGAAGAGGCCCAGTACTTC.

The chain employs TRBV6-6 and TRBJ2-2; D is ambiguous. Germline loops: CDR1 MNHNY, CDR2 SVGAGI (reference sequence). CDR3 length: 12 amino acids. Trimming cost V 4 bases and J 4 bases, with 4 bases left between them. The CDR3 loop is CASSSGTGELFF. Written as DNA, the CDR3 is TGTGCCAGCAGTTCGGGCACCGGGGAGCTGTTTTTT.

Written as DNA, the CDR3 is TGTGCCACCAGTGATTTCGGCAGGGCAGATACGCAGTATTTT. Protein: CATSDFGRADTQYF. This chain connects TRBV24-1 to TRBJ2-3; a weak D match, TRBD1 (5 bases). The CDR3 length is 14 residues. V was pared by 1 base and J by 4 bases, with 8 bases between. Germline CDR1 is KGHDR and CDR2 is SFDVKD.

This clone appeared once. The chain joins TRBV2 to TRBJ1-1; tentatively, D is TRBD1 (5 bases). CDR1 SNHLY and CDR2 FYNNEI come from the germline V gene. This CDR3 has 11 residues. V gave up 8 bases and J gave up 12 bases, with 16 bases separating them. CDR3 in DNA: TGTGCCAGCGGGCCGGGGGGTGATTCTTTCTTT. Protein: CASGPGGDSFF.